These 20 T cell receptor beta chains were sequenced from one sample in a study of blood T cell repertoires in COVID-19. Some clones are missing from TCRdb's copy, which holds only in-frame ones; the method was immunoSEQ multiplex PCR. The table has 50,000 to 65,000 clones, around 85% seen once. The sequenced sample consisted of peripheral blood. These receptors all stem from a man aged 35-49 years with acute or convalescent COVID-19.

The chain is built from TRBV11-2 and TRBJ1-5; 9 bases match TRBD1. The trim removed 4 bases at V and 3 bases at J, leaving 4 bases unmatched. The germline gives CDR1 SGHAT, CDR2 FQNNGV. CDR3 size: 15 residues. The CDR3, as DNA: TGTGCCAGCAGCTGGGGACAGGGCGTCAATCAGCCCCAGCATTTT. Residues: CASSWGQGVNQPQHF.

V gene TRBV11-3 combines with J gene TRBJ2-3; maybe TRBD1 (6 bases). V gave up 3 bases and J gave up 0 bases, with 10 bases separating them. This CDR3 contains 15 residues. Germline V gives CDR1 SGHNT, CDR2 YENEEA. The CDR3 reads CASSFGQLSTDTQYF. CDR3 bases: TGTGCCAGCAGCTTCGGACAGCTAAGCACAGATACGCAGTATTTT.

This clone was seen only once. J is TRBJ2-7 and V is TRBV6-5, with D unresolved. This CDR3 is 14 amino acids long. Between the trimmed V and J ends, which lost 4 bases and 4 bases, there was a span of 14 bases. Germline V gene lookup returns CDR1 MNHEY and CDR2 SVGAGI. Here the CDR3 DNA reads TGTGCCAGCAGTTCTACTTCTCTTAAATACGAGCAGTACTTC. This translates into CASSSTSLKYEQYF.

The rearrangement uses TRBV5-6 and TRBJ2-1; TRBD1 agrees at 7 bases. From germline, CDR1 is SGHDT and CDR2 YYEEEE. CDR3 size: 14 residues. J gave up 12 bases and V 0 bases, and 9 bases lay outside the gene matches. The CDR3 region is CASSLAGTVTVQFF. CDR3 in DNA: TGTGCCAGCAGCTTGGCCGGGACAGTGACTGTGCAGTTCTTC. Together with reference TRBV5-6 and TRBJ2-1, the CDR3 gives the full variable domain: DAGVTQSPTHLIKTRGQQVTLRCSPKSGHDTVSWYQQALGQGPQFIFQYYEEEERQRGNFPDRFSGHQFPNYSSELNVNALLLGDSALYLCASSLAGTVTVQFFGPGTRLTVL.

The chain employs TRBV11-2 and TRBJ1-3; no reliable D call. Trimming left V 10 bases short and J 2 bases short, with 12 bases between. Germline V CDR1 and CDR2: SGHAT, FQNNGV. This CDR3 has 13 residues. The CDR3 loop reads CAIRQPTGNTIYF. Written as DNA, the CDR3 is TGTGCCATCCGACAACCCACTGGAAACACCATATATTTT.

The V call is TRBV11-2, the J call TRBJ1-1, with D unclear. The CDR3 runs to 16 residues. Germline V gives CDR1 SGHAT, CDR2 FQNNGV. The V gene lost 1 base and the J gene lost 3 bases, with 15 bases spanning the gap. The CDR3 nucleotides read TGTGCCAGCAGCTTAGCCGCTTGGAGCACCTACACTGAAGCTTTCTTT. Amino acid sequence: CASSLAAWSTYTEAFF.

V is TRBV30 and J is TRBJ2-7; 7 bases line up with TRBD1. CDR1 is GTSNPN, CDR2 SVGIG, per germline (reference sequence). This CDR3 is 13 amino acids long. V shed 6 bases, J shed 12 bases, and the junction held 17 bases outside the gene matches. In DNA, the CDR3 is TGTGCCTGCAATGACAGGGAAAAAAGTAAGAGGTACTTC. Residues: CACNDREKSKRYF.

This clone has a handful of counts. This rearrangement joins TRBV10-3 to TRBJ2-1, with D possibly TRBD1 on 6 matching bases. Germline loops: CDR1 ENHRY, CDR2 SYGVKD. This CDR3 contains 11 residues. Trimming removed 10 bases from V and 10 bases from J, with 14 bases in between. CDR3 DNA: TGTGCCACCTCGACAGGTACCGAGCAGTTCTTC. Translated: CATSTGTEQFF.

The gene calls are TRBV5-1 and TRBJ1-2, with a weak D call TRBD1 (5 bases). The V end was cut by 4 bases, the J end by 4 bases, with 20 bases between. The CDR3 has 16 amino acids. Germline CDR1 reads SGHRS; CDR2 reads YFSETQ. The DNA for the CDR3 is TGCGCCAGCAGCCGGGGAGGGGCAGGGCAGAGCTATGGCTACACCTTC. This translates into CASSRGGAGQSYGYTF. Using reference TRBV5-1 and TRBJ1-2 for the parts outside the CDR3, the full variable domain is KAGVTQTPRYLIKTRGQQVTLSCSPISGHRSVSWYQQTPGQGLQFLFEYFSETQRNKGNFPGRFSGRQFSNSRSEMNVSTLELGDSALYLCASSRGGAGQSYGYTFGSGTRLTVV.

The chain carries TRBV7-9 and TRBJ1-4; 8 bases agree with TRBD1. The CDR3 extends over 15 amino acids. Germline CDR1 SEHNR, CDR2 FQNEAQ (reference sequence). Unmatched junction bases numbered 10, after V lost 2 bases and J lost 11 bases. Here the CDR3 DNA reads TGTGCCAGCAGCTTAAGTAAAGACAGGGGAGGGAAACTGTTTTTT. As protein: CASSLSKDRGGKLFF.

The CDR3 nucleotides read TGTGCCAGCAGACCCGCGGGGAAGGAAAAACTGTTTTTT. It specifies CASRPAGKEKLFF. The rearrangement links TRBV4-2 to TRBJ1-4; D is undetermined. Germline CDR1 is LGHNA and CDR2 is YNFKEQ. Trimming cost V 6 bases and J 8 bases, with 13 bases left between them. The CDR3 spans 13 residues.

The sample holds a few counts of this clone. The CDR3 is CASSSDGNLGSPLHF. The CDR3 nucleotides are TGTGCCAGCAGCTCCGACGGGAATCTCGGTTCACCCCTCCACTTT. V and J are TRBV11-3 and TRBJ1-6; unclear D gene. Trimming left V 4 bases short and J 9 bases short, with 16 bases between. Germline CDR1 reads SGHNT; CDR2 reads YENEEA. This CDR3 has 15 amino acids.

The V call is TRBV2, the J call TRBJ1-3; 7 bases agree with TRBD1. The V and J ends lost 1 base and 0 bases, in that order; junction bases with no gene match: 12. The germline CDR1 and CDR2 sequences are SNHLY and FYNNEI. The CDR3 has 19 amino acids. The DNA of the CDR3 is TGTGCCAGCAGTGAAGGCGTTCGTAGGGGGCTCCTCTCTGGAAACACCATATATTTT. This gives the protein CASSEGVRRGLLSGNTIYF.

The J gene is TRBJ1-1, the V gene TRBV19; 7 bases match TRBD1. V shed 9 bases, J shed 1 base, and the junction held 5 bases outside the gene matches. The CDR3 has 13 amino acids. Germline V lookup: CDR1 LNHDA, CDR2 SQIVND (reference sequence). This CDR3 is CASLGTANTEAFF. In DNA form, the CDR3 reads TGTGCCAGCCTCGGGACAGCGAACACTGAAGCTTTCTTT.

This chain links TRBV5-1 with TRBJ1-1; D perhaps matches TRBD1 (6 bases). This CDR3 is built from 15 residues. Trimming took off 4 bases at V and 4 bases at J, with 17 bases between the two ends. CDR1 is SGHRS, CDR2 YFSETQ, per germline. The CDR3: CASSPIAGGPTEAFF. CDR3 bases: TGCGCCAGCAGCCCTATAGCGGGGGGGCCCACTGAAGCTTTCTTT.

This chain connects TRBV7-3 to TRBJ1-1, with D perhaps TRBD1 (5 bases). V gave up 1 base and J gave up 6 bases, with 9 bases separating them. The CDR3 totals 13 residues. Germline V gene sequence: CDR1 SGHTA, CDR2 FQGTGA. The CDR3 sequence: CASSLRRDAEAFF. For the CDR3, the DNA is TGTGCCAGCAGCTTAAGGAGGGACGCTGAAGCTTTCTTT.

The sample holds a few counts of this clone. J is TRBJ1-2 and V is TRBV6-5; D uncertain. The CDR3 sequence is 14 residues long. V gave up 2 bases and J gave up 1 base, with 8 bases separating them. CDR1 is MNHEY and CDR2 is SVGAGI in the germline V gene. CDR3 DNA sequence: TGTGCCAGCAGTTACGGCGGCGGTAACTATGGCTACACCTTC. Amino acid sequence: CASSYGGGNYGYTF.

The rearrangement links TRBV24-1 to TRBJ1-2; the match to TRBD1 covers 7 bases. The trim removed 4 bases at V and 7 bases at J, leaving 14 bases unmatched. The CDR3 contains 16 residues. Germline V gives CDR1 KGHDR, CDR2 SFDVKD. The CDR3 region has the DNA TGTGCCACCAGTGACCCAGGACAGGCCAAACTAGGTGGCTACACCTTC. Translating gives CATSDPGQAKLGGYTF.

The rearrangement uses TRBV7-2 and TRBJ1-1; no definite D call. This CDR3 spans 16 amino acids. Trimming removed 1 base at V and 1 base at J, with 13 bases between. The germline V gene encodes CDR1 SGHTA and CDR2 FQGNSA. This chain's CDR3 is CASSLVIGLSNTEAFF. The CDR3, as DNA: TGTGCCAGCAGCTTAGTCATCGGTCTTTCGAACACTGAAGCTTTCTTT. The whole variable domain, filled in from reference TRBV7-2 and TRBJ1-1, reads GAGVSQSPSNKVTEKGKDVELRCDPISGHTALYWYRQSLGQGLEFLIYFQGNSAPDKSGLPSDRFSAERTGGSVSTLTIQRTQQEDSAVYLCASSLVIGLSNTEAFFGQGTRLTVV.

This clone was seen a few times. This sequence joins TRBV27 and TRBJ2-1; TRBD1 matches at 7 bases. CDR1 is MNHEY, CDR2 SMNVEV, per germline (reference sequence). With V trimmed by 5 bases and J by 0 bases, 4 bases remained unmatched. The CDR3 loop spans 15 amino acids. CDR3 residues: CASSPDRSSYNEQFF. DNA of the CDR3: TGTGCCAGCAGTCCGGACAGGAGCTCCTACAATGAGCAGTTCTTC.